This T cell receptor beta chain was recorded in a study of OX40 agonist ivuxolimab in advanced cancers. Measured with immunoSEQ multiplex PCR; TCRdb has only the in-frame clones, and not every one. The repertoire holds more than 70,000 clones, with about 90% as singletons. The germline V gene encodes CDR1 MNHNY and CDR2 SVGAGI (reference sequence). Trimming took 0 bases from V and 1 from J; bases not matched to a gene: 3. The CDR3 has 15 amino acids. The origin of this receptor is an adult with an advanced solid tumor such as melanoma, head and neck, liver or kidney cancer. J is TRBJ2-7 and V is TRBV6-6, with 7 bases lining up with TRBD2. The sequenced sample was CD4+ or CD8+ T cells sorted from blood, obtained in a trial of the OX40 agonist ivuxolimab. CDR3 in amino acids: CASSYSGAGSYEQYF. CDR3 DNA: TGTGCCAGCAGTTACTCGGGAGCGGGGTCCTACGAGCAGTACTTC.